This is a list of T cell receptor beta chains from one sample in a study of vaccination and CD4 T cells after COVID-19. These receptors are not linked to any known antigen. In TCRdb, the PCR reads were re-called with MiXCR into one record per CDR3 protein. There are about 15,000 distinct CDR3 sequences in the sample; roughly two fifths occur only once, and 5.6% lies in the top ten. The source was CD4+ T cells from blood, cultured in vitro, collected before SARS-CoV-2 vaccination. These receptor sequences come from a human donor who had recovered from COVID-19. Both conserved end residues are part of each CDR3. D genes are given only for firm matches. Only some rows state a clone size, as once, few, many or a class for expanded clones.

v_call	clone_size	j_call	d_call	cdr3_nt	cdr3_aa
TRBV6-2/TRBV6-3	.	TRBJ2-5	TRBD1	TGTGCCAGCAGTCGGCTCGGGACAGGCCAGACCCAGTACTTC	CASSRLGTGQTQYF
TRBV20-1	.	TRBJ1-6	TRBD1	TGCAGTGCTAGAGTACAGGGGAGCTCCTATAATTCACCCCTCCACTTT	CSARVQGSSYNSPLHF
TRBV28	.	TRBJ1-6	.	TGTGCCAGCAGTTTCCCCGGGACGCAGAGTGATACGTTGAGCTCCTATAATTCACCCCTCCACTTT	CASSFPGTQSDTLSSYNSPLHF
TRBV7-6	few	TRBJ1-1	.	TGTGCCAGCAGCTTAGCACAGAACACTGAAGCTTTCTTT	CASSLAQNTEAFF
TRBV27	.	TRBJ2-1	TRBD2	TGTGCCAGCAGTTTCTTGACGGGAGGCCTCTACAATGAGCAGTTCTTC	CASSFLTGGLYNEQFF
TRBV7-2	.	TRBJ1-1	.	TGTGCCAGCAGCTTAGAACTAGGGGTCACTGAAGCTTTCTTT	CASSLELGVTEAFF
TRBV7-9	.	TRBJ2-5	.	TGTGCCAGCAGCTTGGATAGCGCCCCACAAGAGACCCAGTACTTC	CASSLDSAPQETQYF
TRBV7-2	few	TRBJ1-5	.	TGTGCCAGCAGCCCAGGCCGTGGGAGTCGTCAGCCCCAGCATTTT	CASSPGRGSRQPQHF
TRBV5-8	.	TRBJ1-1	.	TGTGCCAGCAGGCATACGAACACTGAAGCTTTCTTT	CASRHTNTEAFF
TRBV12-3/TRBV12-4	once	TRBJ1-5	.	TGTGCCAGCAGTCGCAGTGGGACACTGAGCAATCAGCCCCAGCATTTT	CASSRSGTLSNQPQHF
TRBV6-9	.	TRBJ1-1	TRBD1	TGTGCCAGCACTACGGAGCCCTGGGACAGGAGGTCGATTACTGAAGCTTTCTTT	CASTTEPWDRRSITEAFF
TRBV27	few	TRBJ2-3	.	TGTGCCAGCAGTTTAGGCCCGAACACAGATACGCAGTATTTT	CASSLGPNTDTQYF
TRBV12-3/TRBV12-4	.	TRBJ2-3	TRBD1	TGTGCCAGCAGTCCCGGGACAGGATTAGGCACAGATACGCAGTATTTT	CASSPGTGLGTDTQYF
TRBV29-1	few	TRBJ2-5	.	TGCAGCGCCGTTCAAGAGTACCAAGAGACCCAGTACTTC	CSAVQEYQETQYF
TRBV10-3	.	TRBJ2-5	TRBD2	TGTGCCATCAGTGAGTCTGAGCGGGGGGCCCATAGCGAGACCCAGTACTTC	CAISESERGAHSETQYF
TRBV4-1	once	TRBJ1-4	.	TGCGCCAGCAGCCAAGAGGGGCACAGTGGTGAAAAACTGTTTTTT	CASSQEGHSGEKLFF
TRBV5-6	few	TRBJ1-1	.	TGTGCCAGCAGCCCGAGGGCAGGGTACACTGAAGCTTTCTTT	CASSPRAGYTEAFF
TRBV27	.	TRBJ1-2	.	TGTGCCAGCGGAGCAGGGCACAACTATGGCTACACCTTC	CASGAGHNYGYTF
TRBV20-1	.	TRBJ2-7	TRBD1	TGCAGCCTAGACAGGGTCTCCTACGAGCAGTACTTC	CSLDRVSYEQYF
TRBV30	.	TRBJ2-3	.	TGTGCCTGGAGTGTCCAGGCGGCTTCGGGCGATACGCAGTATTTT	CAWSVQAASGDTQYF
TRBV20-1	.	TRBJ1-5	.	TGCAGTGCTAGACCTCTTCGTGGAGGAGGGGAGCATCAGCCCCAGCATTTT	CSARPLRGGGEHQPQHF
TRBV27	medium-sized	TRBJ2-5	TRBD2	TGTGCCAGCACACGACTAGCGGGAGGATCTCAAGAGACCCAGTACTTC	CASTRLAGGSQETQYF
TRBV20-1	few	TRBJ1-5	.	TGCAGTGCTAGTGACCATGGGGGCAATCAGCCCCAGCATTTT	CSASDHGGNQPQHF
TRBV2	few	TRBJ1-3	.	TGTGCCACCGGAGGGAGGGGCGACGGAAACACCATATATTTT	CATGGRGDGNTIYF